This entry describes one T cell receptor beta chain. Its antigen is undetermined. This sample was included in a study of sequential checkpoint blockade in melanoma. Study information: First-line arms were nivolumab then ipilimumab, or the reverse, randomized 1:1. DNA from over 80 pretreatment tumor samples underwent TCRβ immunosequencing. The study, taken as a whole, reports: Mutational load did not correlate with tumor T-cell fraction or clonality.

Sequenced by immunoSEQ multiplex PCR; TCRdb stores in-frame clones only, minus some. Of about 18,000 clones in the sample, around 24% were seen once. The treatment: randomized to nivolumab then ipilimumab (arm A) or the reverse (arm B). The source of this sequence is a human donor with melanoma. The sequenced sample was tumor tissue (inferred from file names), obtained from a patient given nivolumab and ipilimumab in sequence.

The CDR3 spells CASSYRQGIDYEQYF. The CDR3 DNA reads as TGTGCCAGCAGCTATCGACAGGGTATCGACTACGAGCAGTACTTC. This chain joins TRBV11-3 and TRBJ2-7; TRBD1 matches 7 bases. CDR3 length: 15 residues. Trimming took 4 bases from V and 3 from J; bases not matched to a gene: 9. Per the germline V gene, CDR1 is SGHNT and CDR2 is YENEEA.